This T cell receptor (beta chain) was sequenced in a study of blood T cell repertoires in COVID-19. Study information: All recovered Cohort 3 donors got two negative PCRs, got clearance, or saw symptom resolution.

Germline lookup yields CDR1 GTSNPN and CDR2 SVGIG (reference sequence). The CDR3 is 14 amino acids. The trim removed 2 bases at V and 9 bases at J, leaving 12 bases unmatched. Original data processing: Cell counts per sample came from amplifying reference gene primers. This table comes from immunoSEQ multiplex PCR, and its TCRdb copy is limited to in-frame clones, with some not included. The D gene and trimming were derived from the DNA, and the V and J assignments and clone size from that table. The table includes 330,000 or so clones, around 87% detected once. The count of this clone is one. This receptor was taken from a man in his forties in a cohort exposed to, infected with or recovered from COVID-19 (not recorded which). Input material: PBMCs or T cells enriched from blood (not recorded which). V is TRBV30 and J is TRBJ1-1, with 7 bases that match TRBD1. The CDR3 DNA reads as TGTGCCTGGAGTTTACAGGGGTCGGTCGCGCAAGCTTTCTTT. Its protein is CAWSLQGSVAQAFF.